Below, one TCR beta chain is given with its context. This specimen belongs to a study of blood T cell repertoires in COVID-19. Cohort assignment relied on participant-reported clinical history. V was clipped by 5 bases and J by 5 bases; unmatched bases: 3. From germline, CDR1 is SEHNR and CDR2 FQNEAQ (reference sequence). This CDR3 comprises 15 residues. Here immunoSEQ multiplex PCR was the method, and the copy in TCRdb shows in-frame clones only, minus some. The table lists roughly 260,000 clones, around 90% of them singletons. What was sequenced was PBMCs or T cells enriched from blood (not recorded which). The rearrangement uses TRBV7-9 and TRBJ2-2, with 12 positions matching TRBD2. The source is a woman between 18 and 30 years old who had recovered from COVID-19. The CDR3 loop reads CASSLLAGGTGELFF. DNA of the CDR3: TGTGCCAGCAGCCTACTAGCGGGAGGTACCGGGGAGCTGTTTTTT.